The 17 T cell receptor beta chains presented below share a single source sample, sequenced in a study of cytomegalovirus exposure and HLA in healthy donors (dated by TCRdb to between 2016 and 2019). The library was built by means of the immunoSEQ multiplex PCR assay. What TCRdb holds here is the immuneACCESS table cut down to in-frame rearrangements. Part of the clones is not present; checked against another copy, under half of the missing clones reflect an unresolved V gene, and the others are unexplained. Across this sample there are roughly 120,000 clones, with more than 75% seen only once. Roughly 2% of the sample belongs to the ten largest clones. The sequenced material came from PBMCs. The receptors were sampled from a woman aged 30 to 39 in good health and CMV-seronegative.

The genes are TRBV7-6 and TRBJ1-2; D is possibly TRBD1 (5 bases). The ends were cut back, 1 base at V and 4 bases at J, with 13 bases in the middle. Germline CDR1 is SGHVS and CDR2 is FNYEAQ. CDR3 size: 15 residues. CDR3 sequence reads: CASSLDSRAGYGYTF. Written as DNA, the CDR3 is TGTGCCAGCAGCTTAGATTCCAGGGCAGGCTATGGCTACACCTTC.

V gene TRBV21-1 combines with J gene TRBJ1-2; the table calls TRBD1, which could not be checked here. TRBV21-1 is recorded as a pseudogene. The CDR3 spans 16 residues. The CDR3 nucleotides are TGTGCCAGCAGGAAATCAGGACAGGGGGCACACTATGGCTACACCTTC. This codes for CASRKSGQGAHYGYTF.

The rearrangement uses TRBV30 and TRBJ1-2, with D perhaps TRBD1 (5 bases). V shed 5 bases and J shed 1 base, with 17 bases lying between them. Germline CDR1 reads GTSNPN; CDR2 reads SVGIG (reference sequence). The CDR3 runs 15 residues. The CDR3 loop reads CAWLRGSRVNYGYTF. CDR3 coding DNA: TGTGCCTGGTTGCGGGGCAGCAGGGTTAACTATGGCTACACCTTC.

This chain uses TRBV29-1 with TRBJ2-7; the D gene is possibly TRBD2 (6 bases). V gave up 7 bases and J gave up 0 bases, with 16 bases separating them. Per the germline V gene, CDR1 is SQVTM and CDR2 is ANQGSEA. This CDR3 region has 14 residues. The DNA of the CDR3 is TGCAGCGCCCGGAGGGCAGGGAGCTCCTACGAGCAGTACTTC. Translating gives CSARRAGSSYEQYF.

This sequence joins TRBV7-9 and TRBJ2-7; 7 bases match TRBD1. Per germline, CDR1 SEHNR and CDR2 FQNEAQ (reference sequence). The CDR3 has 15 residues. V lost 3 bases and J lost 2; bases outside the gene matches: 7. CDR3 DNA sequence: TGTGCCAGCAGCTTTATTGAGACAGGGACCTACGAGCAGTACTTC. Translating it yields CASSFIETGTYEQYF.

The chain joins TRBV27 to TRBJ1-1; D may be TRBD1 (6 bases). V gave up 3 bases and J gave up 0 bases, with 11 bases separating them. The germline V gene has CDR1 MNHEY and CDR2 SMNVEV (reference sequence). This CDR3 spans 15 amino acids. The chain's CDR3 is CASSFLTGMNTEAFF. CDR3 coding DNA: TGTGCCAGCAGTTTTCTGACAGGAATGAACACTGAAGCTTTCTTT.

The CDR3 DNA reads TGTGCCAGCAGCGTGAGCTCTGGAAACACCATATATTTT. Amino acids: CASSVSSGNTIYF. The gene calls are TRBV9 and TRBJ1-3; D gene ambiguous. The CDR3 is 13 amino acids. Trimming removed 2 bases from V and 0 bases from J, with 3 bases in between. Germline assignment: CDR1 SGDLS and CDR2 YYNGEE.

The chain's CDR3 is CASSITGGSYEQYF. CDR3 in DNA: TGCGCCAGCAGCATAACAGGGGGGTCCTACGAGCAGTACTTC. This chain connects TRBV5-1 to TRBJ2-7; 8 bases match TRBD1. The CDR3 is 14 residues long. The germline CDR1 and CDR2 sequences are SGHRS and YFSETQ. Trimming removed 4 bases from V and 1 base from J; junction bases left unmatched: 4.

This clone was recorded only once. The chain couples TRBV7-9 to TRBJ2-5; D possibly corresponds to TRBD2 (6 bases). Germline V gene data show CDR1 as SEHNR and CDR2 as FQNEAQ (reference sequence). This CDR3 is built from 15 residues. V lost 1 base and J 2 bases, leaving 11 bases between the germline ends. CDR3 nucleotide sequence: TGTGCCAGCAGCTTAGAGGGACTGTTGCAAGAGACCCAGTACTTC. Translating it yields CASSLEGLLQETQYF. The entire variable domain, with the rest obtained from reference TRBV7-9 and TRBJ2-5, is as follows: DTGVSQNPRHKITKRGQNVTFRCDPISEHNRLYWYRQTLGQGPEFLTYFQNEAQLEKSRLLSDRFSAERPKGSFSTLEIQRTEQGDSAMYLCASSLEGLLQETQYFGPGTRLLVL.

CDR3 DNA: TGTGCCAGCAGTTACTCCGGGACAGGGAAAGGCTACACCTTC. Translated: CASSYSGTGKGYTF. The chain joins TRBV6-5 to TRBJ1-2, with 9 bases aligning to TRBD1. Germline CDR1 reads MNHEY; CDR2 reads SVGAGI. The CDR3 spans 14 residues. V gave up 0 bases and J gave up 8 bases; unmatched junction bases: 4.

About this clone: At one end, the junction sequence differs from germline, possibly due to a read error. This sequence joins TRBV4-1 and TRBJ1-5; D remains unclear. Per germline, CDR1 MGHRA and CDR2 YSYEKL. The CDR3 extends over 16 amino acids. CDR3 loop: CASSQLGSLNPQAQHF. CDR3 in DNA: TGCGCCAGCAGCCAGTTGGGTAGTTTAAATCCTCAGGCCCAGCATTTT.

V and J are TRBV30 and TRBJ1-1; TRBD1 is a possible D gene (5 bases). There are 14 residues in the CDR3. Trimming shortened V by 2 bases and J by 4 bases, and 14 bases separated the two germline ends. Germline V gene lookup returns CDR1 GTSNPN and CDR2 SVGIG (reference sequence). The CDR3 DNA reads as TGTGCCTGGAGTAGGGGTTCACTCGCCACTGAAGCTTTCTTT. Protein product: CAWSRGSLATEAFF.

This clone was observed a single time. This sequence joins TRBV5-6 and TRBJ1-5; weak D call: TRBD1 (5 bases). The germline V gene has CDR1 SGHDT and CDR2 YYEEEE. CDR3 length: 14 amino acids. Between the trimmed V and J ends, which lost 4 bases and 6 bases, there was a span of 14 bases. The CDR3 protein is CASSPGGFGQPQHF. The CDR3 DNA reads TGTGCCAGCAGCCCGGGGGGGTTCGGTCAGCCCCAGCATTTT.

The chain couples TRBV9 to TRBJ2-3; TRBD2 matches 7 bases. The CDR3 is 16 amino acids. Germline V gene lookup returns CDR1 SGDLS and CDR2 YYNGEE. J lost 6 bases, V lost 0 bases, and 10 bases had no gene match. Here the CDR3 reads CASSVEAQRGGDTQYF. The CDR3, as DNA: TGTGCCAGCAGCGTAGAAGCGCAGAGGGGAGGGGATACGCAGTATTTT.

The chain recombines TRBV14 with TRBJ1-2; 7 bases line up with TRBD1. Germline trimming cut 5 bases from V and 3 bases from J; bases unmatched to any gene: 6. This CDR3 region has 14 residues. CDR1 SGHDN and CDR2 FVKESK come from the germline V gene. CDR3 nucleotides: TGTGCCAGCAGCAAAATCACAGGGGACTATGGCTACACCTTC. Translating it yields CASSKITGDYGYTF.

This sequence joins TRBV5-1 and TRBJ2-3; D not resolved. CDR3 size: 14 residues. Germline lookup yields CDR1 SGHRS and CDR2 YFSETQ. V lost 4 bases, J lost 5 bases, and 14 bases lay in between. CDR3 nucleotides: TGCGCCAGCAGCCAAATGCGCGGTGGAGATACGCAGTATTTT. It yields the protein CASSQMRGGDTQYF.

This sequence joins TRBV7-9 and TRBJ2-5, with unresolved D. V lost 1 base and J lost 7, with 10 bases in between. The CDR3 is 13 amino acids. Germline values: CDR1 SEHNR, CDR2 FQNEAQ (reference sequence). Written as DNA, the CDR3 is TGTGCCAGCAGCTTAGGGTCCGCAGGGACCCAGTACTTC. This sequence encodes CASSLGSAGTQYF.